This T cell receptor beta chain was sequenced during a study of response to subunit inactivated influenza vaccine. Study findings and constraints: Authors suggested each seasonal influenza vaccination recruits few new T cells.

MiXCR was run by TCRdb on the RT-PCR reads, yielding one entry per CDR3 protein. Of roughly 500,000 distinct CDR3 sequences in the sample, less than 30% were seen once. As concerns this clonotype: Its specificity is not known.

Germline V lookup: CDR1 SEHNR, CDR2 FQNEAQ (reference sequence). The CDR3 length is 17 residues. V lost 5 bases to trimming and J lost 3 bases; unmatched junction nucleotides: 12. This sequence was found in a man in his fifties or sixties who received an inactivated influenza vaccine. This specimen consisted of CD4+ T cells sorted from PBMCs, obtained 4 to 6 days after vaccination. The chain has TRBV7-9 and TRBJ2-3; 9 nucleotides line up with TRBD1. The CDR3 loop reads CASSKARGTGYTDTQYF. The CDR3 region has the DNA TGTGCCAGCAGCAAAGCCCGGGGGACAGGGTATACAGATACGCAGTATTTT.